A single sample gave rise to the 4 T cell receptor beta chains below, sequenced in a study of control samples from healthy donors and cancer patients. The method was immunoSEQ multiplex PCR; TCRdb's version includes in-frame clones alone and lacks a portion of them. The profile shows 95,000 to 150,000 clones, over 75% of them singletons. The sequencing input was blood. These receptors came from a man aged 55 to 70 in good health.

The chain combines TRBV19 with TRBJ1-1; no reliable D call. CDR1 LNHDA and CDR2 SQIVND come from the germline V gene (reference sequence). Trimming shortened V by 3 bases and J by 8 bases, and 13 bases separated the two germline ends. The CDR3 covers 13 residues. The CDR3 loop is CASSIPQTAEAFF. As DNA, the CDR3 is TGTGCCAGTAGTATCCCGCAAACGGCCGAAGCTTTCTTT. The full variable domain, in which reference TRBV19 and TRBJ1-1 provide the parts outside the CDR3, is DGGITQSPKYLFRKEGQNVTLSCEQNLNHDAMYWYRQDPGQGLRLIYYSQIVNDFQKGDIAEGYSVSREKKESFPLTVTSAQKNPTAFYLCASSIPQTAEAFFGQGTRLTVV.

A few counts support this clone. The V call is TRBV10-3, the J call TRBJ1-3; D possibly corresponds to TRBD1 (5 bases). The ends were cut back, 4 bases at V and 0 bases at J, with 13 bases in the middle. CDR3 length equals 16 residues. The germline V gene has CDR1 ENHRY and CDR2 SYGVKD. The chain's CDR3 is CAISGRDPSSGNTIYF. For the CDR3, the DNA is TGTGCCATCAGTGGCCGGGACCCGAGCTCTGGAAACACCATATATTTT.

The chain employs TRBV28 and TRBJ2-3; 7 nucleotides match TRBD2. The germline CDR1 and CDR2 sequences are MDHEN and SYDVKM. The CDR3 loop spans 13 amino acids. The junction had 2 bases not matched to a gene; V was cut back by 7 bases and J by 1 base. The CDR3 sequence: CASMSGGTDTQYF. The CDR3 DNA follows: TGTGCCAGCATGAGCGGGGGCACAGATACGCAGTATTTT.

The rearrangement links TRBV6-1 to TRBJ1-2, with unresolved D. V was clipped by 2 bases and J by 3 bases, with 10 bases between them. The CDR3 runs 14 residues. Germline V gene lookup returns CDR1 MNHNS and CDR2 SASEGT. DNA of the CDR3: TGTGCCAGCAGTGAATTGGGTTGGGACTATGGCTACACCTTC. Protein product: CASSELGWDYGYTF.